This T cell receptor beta chain was recorded in a study of a mutant IDH1 vaccine in newly diagnosed glioma. Study details: Vaccination followed radiotherapy alone by 4-6 weeks, or accompanied temozolomide cycles. Sex distribution of treated patients was roughly 62% male and approximately 38% female; mean age was around 40 years.

Time point denoted: week 47, end of study. Every vaccination contained 300 ug of the mutant IDH1 20-mer peptide and was paired with topical imiquimod. There were new WHO grade 3 or 4 astrocytomas in the donors, and these were IDH1-mutant and ATRX-lost. Remarks on this clone: Its antigen is undetermined. One end of the junction is discordant with germline, which a read error may explain.

The assay was immunoSEQ multiplex PCR, and TCRdb's table has in-frame clones only and misses some. Seen here are about 50,000 clones, less than 85% observed once, and the top ten hold about 4.9%. The material sequenced was PBMCs, taken from a glioma patient whose treatment included an IDH1 peptide vaccine. This TCR came from a woman between 40 and 50 years old with glioma. Some clones in this sample may be carry-over from other donors' samples.

Here the CDR3 reads CASSLERSTEAFF. CDR3 coding DNA: TGTGCTAGCAGCTTAGAGAGAAGCACTGAAGCTTTCTTT. V and J are TRBV7-7 and TRBJ1-1; D is uncertain. Germline CDR1 reads SSHAT; CDR2 reads FNYEAQ (reference sequence). There are 13 residues in the CDR3.